In its sample, the clone carrying this TCR beta chain was seen many times. Its antigen remains unknown. The sequenced fragment ends 3 residues before the CDR3 boundary, so the rest is inferred from the germline J gene. Germline V gene data show CDR1 as LNHDA and CDR2 as SQIVND (reference sequence). V lost 5 bases and J lost 1; bases outside the gene matches: 7. The CDR3 loop spans 15 amino acids. Both groups were predominantly of Caucasian heritage. Assay: immunoSEQ multiplex PCR; the TCRdb copy retains only in-frame clones and omits some. This sample carries fewer than 60,000 clones, none of them present only once. These data are taken from a study of T cell clonality in common variable immunodeficiency. Study conclusions and caveats: The cause of increased CVID clonality remains unclear without subpopulation sequencing.

The sample was peripheral blood mononuclear cells. V usage is TRBV19 and J usage is TRBJ1-2, with TRBD1 identical over 7 bases. This TCR was sampled from a person aged 18 to 75 in good health. The CDR3 is CASSRGDSFNYGYTF. CDR3 DNA, as far as it was read: TGTGCCAGTAGTCGAGGGGACAGCTTTAACTATGGC.